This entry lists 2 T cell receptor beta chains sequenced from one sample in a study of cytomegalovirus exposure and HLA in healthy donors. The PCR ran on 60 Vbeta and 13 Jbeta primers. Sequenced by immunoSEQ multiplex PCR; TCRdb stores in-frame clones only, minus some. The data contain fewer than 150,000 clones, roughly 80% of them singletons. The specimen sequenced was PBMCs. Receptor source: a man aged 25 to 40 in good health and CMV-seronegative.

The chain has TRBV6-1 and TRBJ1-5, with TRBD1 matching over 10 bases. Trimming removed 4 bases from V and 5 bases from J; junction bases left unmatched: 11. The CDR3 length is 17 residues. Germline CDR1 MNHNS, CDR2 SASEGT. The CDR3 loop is CASSAIRQGASDQPQHF. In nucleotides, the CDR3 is TGTGCCAGCAGTGCGATCCGACAGGGGGCTAGTGATCAGCCCCAGCATTTT.

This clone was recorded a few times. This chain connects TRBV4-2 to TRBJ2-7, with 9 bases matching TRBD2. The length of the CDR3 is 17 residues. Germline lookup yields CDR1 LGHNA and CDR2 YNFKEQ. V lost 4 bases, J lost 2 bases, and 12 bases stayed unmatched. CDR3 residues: CASSPSQGREGPYEQYF. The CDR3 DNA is TGTGCCAGCAGCCCTTCCCAGGGGCGGGAGGGCCCCTACGAGCAGTACTTC.